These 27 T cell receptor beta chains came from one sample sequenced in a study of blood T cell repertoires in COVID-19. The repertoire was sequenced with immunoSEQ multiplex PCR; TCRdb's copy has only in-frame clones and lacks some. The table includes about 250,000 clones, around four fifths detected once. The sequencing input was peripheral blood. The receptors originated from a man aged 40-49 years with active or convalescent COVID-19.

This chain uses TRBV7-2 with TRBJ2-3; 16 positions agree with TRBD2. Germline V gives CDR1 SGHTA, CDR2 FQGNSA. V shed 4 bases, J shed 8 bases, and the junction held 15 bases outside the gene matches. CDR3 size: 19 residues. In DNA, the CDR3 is TGTGCCAGCAGCTCAACCCCGGGACTAGCGGGGGGGCCAGGTGGTACGCAGTATTTT. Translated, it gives CASSSTPGLAGGPGGTQYF. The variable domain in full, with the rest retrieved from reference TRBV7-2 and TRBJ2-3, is GAGVSQSPSNKVTEKGKDVELRCDPISGHTALYWYRQSLGQGLEFLIYFQGNSAPDKSGLPSDRFSAERTGGSVSTLTIQRTQQEDSAVYLCASSSTPGLAGGPGGTQYFGPGTRLTVL.

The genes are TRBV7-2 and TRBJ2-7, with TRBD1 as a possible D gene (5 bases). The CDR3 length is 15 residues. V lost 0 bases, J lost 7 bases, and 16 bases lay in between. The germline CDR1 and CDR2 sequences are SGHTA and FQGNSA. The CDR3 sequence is CASSLAAGYNEEQYF. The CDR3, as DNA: TGTGCCAGCAGCTTAGCGGCAGGGTACAATGAAGAGCAGTACTTC.

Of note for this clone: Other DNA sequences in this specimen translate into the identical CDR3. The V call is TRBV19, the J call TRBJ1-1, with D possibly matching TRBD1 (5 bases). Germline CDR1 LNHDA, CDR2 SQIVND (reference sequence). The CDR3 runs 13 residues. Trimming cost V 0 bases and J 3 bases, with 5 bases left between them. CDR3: CASSIDRDTEAFF. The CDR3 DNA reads TGTGCCAGTAGTATAGACAGGGACACTGAAGCTTTCTTT.

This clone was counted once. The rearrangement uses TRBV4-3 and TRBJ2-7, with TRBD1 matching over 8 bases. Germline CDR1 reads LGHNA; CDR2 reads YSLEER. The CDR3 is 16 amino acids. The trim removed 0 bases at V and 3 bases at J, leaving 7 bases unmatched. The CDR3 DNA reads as TGCGCCAGCAGCCAAGATACCGGGACAGGAAACTACGAGCAGTACTTC. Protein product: CASSQDTGTGNYEQYF.

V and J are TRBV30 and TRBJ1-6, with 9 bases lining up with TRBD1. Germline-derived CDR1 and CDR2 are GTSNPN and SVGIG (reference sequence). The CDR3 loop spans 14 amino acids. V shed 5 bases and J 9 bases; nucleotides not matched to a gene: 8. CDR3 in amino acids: CAWAEGQGTSPLHF. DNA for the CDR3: TGTGCCTGGGCGGAGGGACAGGGAACTTCACCCCTCCACTTT. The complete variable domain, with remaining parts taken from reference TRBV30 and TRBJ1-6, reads SQTIHQWPATLVQPVGSPLSLECTVEGTSNPNLYWYRQAAGRGLQLLFYSVGIGQISSEVPQNLSASRPQDRQFILSSKKLLLSDSGFYLCAWAEGQGTSPLHFGNGTRLTVT.

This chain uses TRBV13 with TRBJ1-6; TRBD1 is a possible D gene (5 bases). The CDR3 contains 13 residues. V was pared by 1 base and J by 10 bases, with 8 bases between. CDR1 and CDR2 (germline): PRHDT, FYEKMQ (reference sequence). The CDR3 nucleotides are TGTGCCAGCAGCTTAGCGGGACTCTCACCCCTCCACTTT. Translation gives CASSLAGLSPLHF.

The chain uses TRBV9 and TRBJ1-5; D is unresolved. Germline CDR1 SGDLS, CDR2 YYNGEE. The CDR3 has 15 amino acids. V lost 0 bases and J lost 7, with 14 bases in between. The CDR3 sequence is CASSVDDRMGQPQHF. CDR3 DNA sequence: TGTGCCAGCAGCGTAGATGACCGGATGGGCCAGCCCCAGCATTTT.

The CDR3 coding sequence is TGTGCCAGCAGCTTAGATCGCGGAGAGTATCATAATTCACCCCTCCACTTT. Protein: CASSLDRGEYHNSPLHF. The rearrangement links TRBV11-3 to TRBJ1-6; D gene ambiguous. Trimming cost V 0 bases and J 5 bases, with 14 bases left between them. Germline-derived CDR1 and CDR2 are SGHNT and YENEEA. The CDR3 is 17 amino acids. The full variable domain, rest sourced from reference TRBV11-3 and TRBJ1-6, is EAGVVQSPRYKIIEKKQPVAFWCNPISGHNTLYWYLQNLGQGPELLIRYENEEAVDDSQLPKDRFSAERLKGVDSTLKIQPAELGDSAVYLCASSLDRGEYHNSPLHFGNGTRLTVT.

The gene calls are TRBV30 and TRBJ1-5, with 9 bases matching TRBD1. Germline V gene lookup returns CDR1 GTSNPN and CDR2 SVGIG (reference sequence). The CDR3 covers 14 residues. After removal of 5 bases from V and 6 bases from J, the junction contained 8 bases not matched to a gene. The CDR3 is CAWGKQGAGQPQHF. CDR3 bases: TGTGCCTGGGGCAAACAGGGGGCGGGTCAGCCCCAGCATTTT.

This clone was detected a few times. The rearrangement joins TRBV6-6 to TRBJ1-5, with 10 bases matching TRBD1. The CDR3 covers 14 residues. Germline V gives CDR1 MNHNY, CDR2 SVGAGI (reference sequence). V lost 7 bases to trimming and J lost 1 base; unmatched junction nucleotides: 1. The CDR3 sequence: CASMGQGSNQPQHF. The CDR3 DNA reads TGTGCCAGCATGGGACAGGGGAGCAATCAGCCCCAGCATTTT.

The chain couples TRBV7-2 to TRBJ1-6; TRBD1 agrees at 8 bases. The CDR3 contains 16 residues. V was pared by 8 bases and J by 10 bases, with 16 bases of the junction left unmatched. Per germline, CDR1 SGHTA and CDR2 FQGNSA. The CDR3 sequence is CASREDRQGSGSPLHF. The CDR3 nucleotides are TGTGCCAGCCGGGAGGACAGACAGGGGTCAGGATCACCCCTCCACTTT.

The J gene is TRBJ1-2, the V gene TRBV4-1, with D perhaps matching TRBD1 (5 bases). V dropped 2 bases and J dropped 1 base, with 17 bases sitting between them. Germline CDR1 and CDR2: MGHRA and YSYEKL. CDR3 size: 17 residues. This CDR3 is CASSQKSGHPNNYGYTF. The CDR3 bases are TGCGCCAGCAGCCAAAAATCAGGACACCCTAATAACTATGGCTACACCTTC.

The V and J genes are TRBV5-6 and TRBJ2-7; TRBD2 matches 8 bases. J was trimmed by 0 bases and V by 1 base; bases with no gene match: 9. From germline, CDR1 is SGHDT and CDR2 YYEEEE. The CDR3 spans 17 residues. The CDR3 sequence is CASSLNWAGGSSYEQYF. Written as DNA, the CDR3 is TGTGCCAGCAGCTTGAACTGGGCGGGGGGTAGCTCCTACGAGCAGTACTTC.

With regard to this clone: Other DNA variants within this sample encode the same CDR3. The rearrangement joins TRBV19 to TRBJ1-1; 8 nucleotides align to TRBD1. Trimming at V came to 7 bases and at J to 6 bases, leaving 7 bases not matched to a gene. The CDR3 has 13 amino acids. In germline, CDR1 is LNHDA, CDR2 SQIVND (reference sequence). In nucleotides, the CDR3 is TGTGCCAGTAAAGGCAGGGGGCTCTCTGAAGCTTTCTTT. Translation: CASKGRGLSEAFF.

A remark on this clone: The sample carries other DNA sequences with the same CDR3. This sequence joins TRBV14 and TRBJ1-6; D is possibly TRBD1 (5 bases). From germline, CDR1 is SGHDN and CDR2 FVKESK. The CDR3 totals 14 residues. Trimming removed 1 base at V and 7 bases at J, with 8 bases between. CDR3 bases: TGTGCCAGCAGCCAAGTCGCAGGGAATTCACCCCTCCACTTT. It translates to CASSQVAGNSPLHF.

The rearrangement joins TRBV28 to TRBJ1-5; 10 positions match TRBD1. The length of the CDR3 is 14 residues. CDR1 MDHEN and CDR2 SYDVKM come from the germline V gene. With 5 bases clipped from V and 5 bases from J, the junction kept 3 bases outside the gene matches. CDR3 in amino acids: CASSRQGAYQPQHF. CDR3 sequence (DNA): TGTGCCAGCAGTCGACAGGGGGCATATCAGCCCCAGCATTTT.

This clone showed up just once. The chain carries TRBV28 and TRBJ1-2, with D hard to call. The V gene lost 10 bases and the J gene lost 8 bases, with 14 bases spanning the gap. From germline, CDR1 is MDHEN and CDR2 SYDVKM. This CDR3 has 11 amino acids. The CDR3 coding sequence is TGTGCCACCGCCCCGGGGATCGGCTACACCTTC. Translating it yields CATAPGIGYTF.

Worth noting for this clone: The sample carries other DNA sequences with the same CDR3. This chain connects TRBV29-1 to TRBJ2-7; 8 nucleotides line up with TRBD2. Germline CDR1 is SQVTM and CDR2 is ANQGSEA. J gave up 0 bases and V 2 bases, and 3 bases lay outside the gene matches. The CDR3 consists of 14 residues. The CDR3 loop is CSVETSGSSYEQYF. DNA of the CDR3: TGCAGCGTTGAAACCAGCGGGAGCTCCTACGAGCAGTACTTC.

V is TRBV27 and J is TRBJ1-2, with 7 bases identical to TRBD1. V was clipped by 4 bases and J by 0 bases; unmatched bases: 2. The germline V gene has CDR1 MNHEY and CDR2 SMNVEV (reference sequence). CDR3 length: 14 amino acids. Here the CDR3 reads CASSWDSTNYGYTF. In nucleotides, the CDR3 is TGTGCCAGCAGTTGGGACAGTACTAACTATGGCTACACCTTC.

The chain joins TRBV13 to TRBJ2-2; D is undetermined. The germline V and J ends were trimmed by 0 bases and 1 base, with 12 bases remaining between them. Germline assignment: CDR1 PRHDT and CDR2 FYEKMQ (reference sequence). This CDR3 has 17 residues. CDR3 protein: CASSLGLSAENTGELFF. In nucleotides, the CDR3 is TGTGCCAGCAGCTTAGGCCTTTCTGCGGAGAACACCGGGGAGCTGTTTTTT.

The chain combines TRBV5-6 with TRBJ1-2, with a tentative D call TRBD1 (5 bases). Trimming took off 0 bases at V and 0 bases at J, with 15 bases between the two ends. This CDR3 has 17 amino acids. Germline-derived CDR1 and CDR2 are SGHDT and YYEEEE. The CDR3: CASSLGGTKLANYGYTF. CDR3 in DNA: TGTGCCAGCAGCTTGGGAGGGACTAAGTTAGCTAACTATGGCTACACCTTC. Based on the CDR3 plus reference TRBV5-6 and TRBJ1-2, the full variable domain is DAGVTQSPTHLIKTRGQQVTLRCSPKSGHDTVSWYQQALGQGPQFIFQYYEEEERQRGNFPDRFSGHQFPNYSSELNVNALLLGDSALYLCASSLGGTKLANYGYTFGSGTRLTVV.

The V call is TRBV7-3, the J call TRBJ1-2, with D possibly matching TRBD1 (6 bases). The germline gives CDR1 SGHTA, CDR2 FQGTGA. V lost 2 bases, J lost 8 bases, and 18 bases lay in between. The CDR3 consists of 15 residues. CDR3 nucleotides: TGTGCCAGCAGCTTAGGCCCTCGACAGGAAGAGGGCTACACCTTC. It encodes CASSLGPRQEEGYTF.

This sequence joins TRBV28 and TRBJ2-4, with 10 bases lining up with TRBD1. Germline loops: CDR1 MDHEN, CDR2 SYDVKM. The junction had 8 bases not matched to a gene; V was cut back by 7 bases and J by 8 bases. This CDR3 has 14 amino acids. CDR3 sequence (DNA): TGTGCCAGCACATCGACGGACAGGGGGTACATTCAGTACTTC. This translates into CASTSTDRGYIQYF.

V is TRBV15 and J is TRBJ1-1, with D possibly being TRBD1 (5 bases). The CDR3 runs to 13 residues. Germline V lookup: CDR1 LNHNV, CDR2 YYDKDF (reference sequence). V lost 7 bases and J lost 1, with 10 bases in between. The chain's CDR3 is CATTNRGNTEAFF. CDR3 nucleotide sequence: TGTGCCACCACCAATAGGGGGAACACTGAAGCTTTCTTT.

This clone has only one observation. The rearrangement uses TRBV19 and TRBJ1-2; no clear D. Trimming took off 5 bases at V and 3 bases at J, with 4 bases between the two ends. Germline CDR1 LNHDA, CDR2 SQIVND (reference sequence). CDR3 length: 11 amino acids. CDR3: CASSWHYGYTF. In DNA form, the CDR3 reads TGTGCCAGTAGTTGGCACTATGGCTACACCTTC.

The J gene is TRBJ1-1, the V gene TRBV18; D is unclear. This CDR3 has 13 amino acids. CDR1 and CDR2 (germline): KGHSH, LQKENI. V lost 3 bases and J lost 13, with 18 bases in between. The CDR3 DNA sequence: TGTGCCAGCTCACCCAGGAGGGAAAAACGAGATTTCTTT. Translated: CASSPRREKRDFF.

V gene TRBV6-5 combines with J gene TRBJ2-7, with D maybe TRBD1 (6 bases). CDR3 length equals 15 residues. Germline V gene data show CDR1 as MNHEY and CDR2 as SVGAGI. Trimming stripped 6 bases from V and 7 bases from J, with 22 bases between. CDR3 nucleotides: TGTGCCAGCAGACGCTTGTCCCGGGACATTGGGGAGCAGTACTTC. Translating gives CASRRLSRDIGEQYF.